This T cell receptor beta chain came from a study of OX40 agonist ivuxolimab in advanced cancers. Study-wide findings and caveats: In the 0.1 to 3.0 mg/kg range, CD4+ and CD8+ blood T cells had expanded clonally by week 6.

Details on this clone: The antigen is unknown.

The CDR3 is 13 residues long. The J segment lost 8 bases and the V segment lost 6 bases, leaving 12 bases of the junction unmatched. CDR1 is SQVTM and CDR2 is ANQGSEA in the germline V gene. Here immunoSEQ multiplex PCR was the method, and the copy in TCRdb shows in-frame clones only, minus some. The data contain about 75,000 clones, around 84% of them singletons. The sequence was collected from an adult with an advanced solid tumor such as melanoma, head and neck, liver or kidney cancer. Material: CD4+ or CD8+ T cells sorted from blood, obtained in a trial of the OX40 agonist ivuxolimab. The chain carries TRBV29-1 and TRBJ1-2; 7 nucleotides align to TRBD1. The CDR3 spells CSVAEGGLGGYTF. The CDR3 coding sequence is TGCAGCGTGGCAGAAGGGGGCTTGGGGGGCTACACCTTC.